Sequencing of this T cell receptor (beta chain) was carried out in a study of control samples from healthy donors and cancer patients. Only in-frame clones appear in the TCRdb table, and some are missing; sequencing was by immunoSEQ multiplex PCR. This sample has 130,000 or so clones, with approximately 90% found just once. CDR3 length: 12 residues. Trimming took off 6 bases at V and 8 bases at J, with 10 bases between the two ends. Material: blood. The rearrangement uses TRBV12-3 or TRBV12-4 and TRBJ1-4; no reliable D call. The TCR comes from a middle-aged man in good health. CDR3 region: CASSRGKEKLFF. CDR3 DNA sequence: TGTGCCAGCAGCAGAGGAAAGGAAAAACTGTTTTTT.